The entry below gives a single T cell receptor beta chain sequence along with its context. Profiling relied on immunoSEQ multiplex PCR, and the TCRdb table lists in-frame clones only, not all of them. The table includes 150,000 to 200,000 clones, 88% detected once. These data belong to a study of control samples from healthy donors and cancer patients. The V and J ends lost 5 bases and 2 bases, in that order; junction bases with no gene match: 9. CDR1 is WNHNN and CDR2 is SYGVQD in the germline V gene (reference sequence). CDR3 length: 16 amino acids. Sequencing was done on a sample of blood. The clonotype was recovered from a woman under 40 in good health. The chain has TRBV10-1 and TRBJ2-3; 8 nucleotides match TRBD2. The CDR3 region has the DNA TGCGCCAGCAGTCCCACGAGCGGGGGCTACACAGATACGCAGTATTTT. This encodes CASSPTSGGYTDTQYF.